This T cell receptor beta chain is from a study of T cells in Graves' hyperthyroidism and ophthalmopathy. A remark on this clonotype: Its target is unknown. The CDR3 ends on some other residue instead of the conserved phenylalanine or tryptophan, so this is likely a read error.

The CDR3 is 15 amino acids. With 8 bases clipped from V and 4 bases from J, the junction kept 11 bases outside the gene matches. General study findings and limits: In simple terms, a model built on 13 V-J features told ophthalmopathy apart from stable hyperthyroidism.

Absence of ophthalmopathy progression within 18 months defined stable Graves' hyperthyroidism. Hyperthyroidism had been newly diagnosed in patients aged 18 to 65, and its duration was under 2 months. The study excluded patients with uncontrolled infection, other autoimmune disease, pregnancy or lactation. TCR beta CDR3 region amplification was performed from RNA transcripts. First-round RT-PCR with HTBI primers amplified the TCR CDR3 region. TCRdb itself ran the multiplex PCR reads through MiXCR, one entry per CDR3 protein. Of just under 750,000 distinct CDR3 sequences in the sample, around 40% were seen once.

The specimen was blood. The receptor was derived from a woman in her forties with Graves' hyperthyroidism. The chain recombines TRBV12-3 or TRBV12-4 with TRBJ2-5; 9 bases agree with TRBD2. The chain's CDR3 is CASRTSGTSRETQYL. The CDR3 nucleotides read TGTGCCAGCCGAACTTCCGGGACTAGCAGAGAGACCCAGTACCTC.